This is a list of T cell receptor beta chains from one sample in a study of monozygotic twins with inflammatory bowel disease. TCRdb processed the 5' RACE reads again and assigns one entry to each CDR3 protein, with no DNA. Found here are some 160,000 distinct CDR3 sequences; the top ten clones hold less than 7.5%. Sequencing was performed on blood. The receptor source for this set is a human donor with ulcerative colitis or Crohn's disease, or a healthy co-twin of an affected twin (not recorded which). CDR3s include the opening cysteine and the closing phenylalanine or tryptophan.

J: TRBJ2-3
V: TRBV5-1
CDR3: CASGPQPDTQYF

J: TRBJ2-5
V: TRBV20-1
CDR3: CSAISGRETQYF

J: TRBJ2-7
V: TRBV20-1
CDR3: CSARQKSSYEQYF

J: TRBJ1-2
V: TRBV3-1
CDR3: CASSQGLSLADSGYGYTF

J: TRBJ2-7
V: TRBV27
CDR3: CASYSKPYEQYF

J: TRBJ1-1
V: TRBV10-3
CDR3: CAIKPQGADTEAFF

J: TRBJ1-2
V: TRBV3-1
CDR3: CASSSTIGGGYTF

J: TRBJ2-2
V: TRBV7-6
CDR3: CASSLTGRTGELFF

J: TRBJ2-7
V: TRBV2
CDR3: CASSPNAGGGTYEQYF

J: TRBJ2-1
V: TRBV7-6
CDR3: CASSLGGHLSSYNEQFF

J: TRBJ2-5
V: TRBV10-3
CDR3: CAISEAGAKETQYF

J: TRBJ1-2
V: TRBV5-5
CDR3: CASSPLGEDYGYTF

J: TRBJ2-3
V: TRBV5-1
CDR3: CASSYRQGGDTQYF

J: TRBJ1-5
V: TRBV20-1
CDR3: CSATLGTDSNQPQHF

J: TRBJ2-7
V: TRBV6-6
CDR3: CASSRQYEQYF

J: TRBJ2-1
V: TRBV7-9
CDR3: CASLPGLAGDSQFF

J: TRBJ2-1
V: TRBV20-1
CDR3: CSAKDRVYNEQFF

J: TRBJ2-6
V: TRBV28
CDR3: CASSPPRFSGANVLTF

J: TRBJ2-3
V: TRBV6-4
CDR3: CASSDGSRAQYF

J: TRBJ1-2
V: TRBV6-5
CDR3: CASSYFSGYGYTF

J: TRBJ2-7
V: TRBV11-2
CDR3: CASSPRDEQYF

J: TRBJ2-2
V: TRBV7-9
CDR3: CASLARGRGMNTGELFF